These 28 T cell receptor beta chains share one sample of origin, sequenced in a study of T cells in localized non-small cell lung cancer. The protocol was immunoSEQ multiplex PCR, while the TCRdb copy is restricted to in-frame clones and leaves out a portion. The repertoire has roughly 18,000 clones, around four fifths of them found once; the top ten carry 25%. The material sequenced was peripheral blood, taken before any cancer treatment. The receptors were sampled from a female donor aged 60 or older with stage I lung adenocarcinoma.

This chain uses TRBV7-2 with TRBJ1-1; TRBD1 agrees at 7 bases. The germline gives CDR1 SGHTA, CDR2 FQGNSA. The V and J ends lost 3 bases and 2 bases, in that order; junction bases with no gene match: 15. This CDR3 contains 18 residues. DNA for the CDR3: TGTGCCAGCAGCTTTACAGGGGTGGGCCCTCCAGTTAACACTGAAGCTTTCTTT. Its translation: CASSFTGVGPPVNTEAFF.

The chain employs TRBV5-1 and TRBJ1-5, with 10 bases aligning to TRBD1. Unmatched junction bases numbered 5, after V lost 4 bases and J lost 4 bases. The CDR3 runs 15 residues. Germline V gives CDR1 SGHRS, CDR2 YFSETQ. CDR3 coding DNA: TGCGCCAGCAGCGGGACAGGGGCGTTGAATCAGCCCCAGCATTTT. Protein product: CASSGTGALNQPQHF. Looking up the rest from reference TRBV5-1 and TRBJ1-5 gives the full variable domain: KAGVTQTPRYLIKTRGQQVTLSCSPISGHRSVSWYQQTPGQGLQFLFEYFSETQRNKGNFPGRFSGRQFSNSRSEMNVSTLELGDSALYLCASSGTGALNQPQHFGDGTRLSIL.

CDR3 protein: CASSVGGGANEQFF. The CDR3 coding sequence is TGTGCCAGCAGCGTAGGCGGGGGGGCCAATGAGCAGTTCTTC. The genes are TRBV9 and TRBJ2-1, with TRBD2 matching 9 bases. V was pared by 0 bases and J by 6 bases, with 1 base of the junction left unmatched. The CDR3 sequence is 14 residues long. Germline lookup yields CDR1 SGDLS and CDR2 YYNGEE. Filled out from reference TRBV9 and TRBJ2-1, the complete variable domain reads DSGVTQTPKHLITATGQRVTLRCSPRSGDLSVYWYQQSLDQGLQFLIQYYNGEERAKGNILERFSAQQFPDLHSELNLSSLELGDSALYFCASSVGGGANEQFFGPGTRLTVL.

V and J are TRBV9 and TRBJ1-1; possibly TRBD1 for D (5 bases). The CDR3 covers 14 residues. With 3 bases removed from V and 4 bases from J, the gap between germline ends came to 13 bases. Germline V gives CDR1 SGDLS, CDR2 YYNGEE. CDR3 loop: CASSAGGGGTEAFF. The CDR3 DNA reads TGTGCCAGCAGCGCCGGCGGGGGGGGCACTGAAGCTTTCTTT.

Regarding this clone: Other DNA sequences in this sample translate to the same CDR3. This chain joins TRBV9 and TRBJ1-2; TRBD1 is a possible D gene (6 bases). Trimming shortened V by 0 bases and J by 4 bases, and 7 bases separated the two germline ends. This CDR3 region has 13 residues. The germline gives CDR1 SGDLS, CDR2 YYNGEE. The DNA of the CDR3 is TGTGCCAGCAGCGTAGGAGGGGGCTATGGCTACACCTTC. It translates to CASSVGGGYGYTF.

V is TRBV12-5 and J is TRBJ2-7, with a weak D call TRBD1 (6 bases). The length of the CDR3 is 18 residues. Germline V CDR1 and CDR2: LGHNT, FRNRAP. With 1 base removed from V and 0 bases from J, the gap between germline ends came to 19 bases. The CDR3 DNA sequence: TGTGCTAGTGGTTTGGCCAGGGCTCAGGGGTTAGGCTCCTACGAGCAGTACTTC. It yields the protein CASGLARAQGLGSYEQYF.

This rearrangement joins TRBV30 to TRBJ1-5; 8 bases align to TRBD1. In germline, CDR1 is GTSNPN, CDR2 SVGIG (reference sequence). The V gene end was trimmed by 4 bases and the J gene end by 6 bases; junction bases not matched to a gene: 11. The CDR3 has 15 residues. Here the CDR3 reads CAWTTQGDFSQPQHF. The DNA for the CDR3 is TGTGCCTGGACCACACAGGGGGATTTCAGTCAGCCCCAGCATTTT. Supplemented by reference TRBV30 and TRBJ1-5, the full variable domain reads SQTIHQWPATLVQPVGSPLSLECTVEGTSNPNLYWYRQAAGRGLQLLFYSVGIGQISSEVPQNLSASRPQDRQFILSSKKLLLSDSGFYLCAWTTQGDFSQPQHFGDGTRLSIL.

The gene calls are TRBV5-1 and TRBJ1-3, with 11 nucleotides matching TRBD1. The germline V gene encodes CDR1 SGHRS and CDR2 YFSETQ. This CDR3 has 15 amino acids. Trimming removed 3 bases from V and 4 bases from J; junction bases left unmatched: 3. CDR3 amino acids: CASSSGTGGGNTIYF. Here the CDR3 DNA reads TGCGCCAGCAGCTCCGGGACAGGGGGAGGAAACACCATATATTTT.

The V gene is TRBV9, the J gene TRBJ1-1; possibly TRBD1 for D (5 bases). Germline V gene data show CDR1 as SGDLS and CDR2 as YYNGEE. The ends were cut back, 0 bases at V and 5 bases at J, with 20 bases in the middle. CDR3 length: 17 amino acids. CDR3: CASSVVRQGSKGTEAFF. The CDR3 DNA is TGTGCCAGCAGCGTAGTTCGGCAGGGATCCAAGGGGACTGAAGCTTTCTTT.

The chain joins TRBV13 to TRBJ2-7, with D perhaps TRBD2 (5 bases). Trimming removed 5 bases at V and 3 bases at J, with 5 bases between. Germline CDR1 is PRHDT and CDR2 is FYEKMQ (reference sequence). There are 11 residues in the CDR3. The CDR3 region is CASSRDYEQYF. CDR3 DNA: TGTGCCAGCAGCCGGGACTACGAGCAGTACTTC.

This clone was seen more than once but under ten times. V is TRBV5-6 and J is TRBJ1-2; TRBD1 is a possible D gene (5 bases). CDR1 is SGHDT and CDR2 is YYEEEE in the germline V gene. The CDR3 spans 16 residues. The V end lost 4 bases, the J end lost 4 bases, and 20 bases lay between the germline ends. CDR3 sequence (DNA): TGTGCCAGCAGCCCCCCAGGGACCGAATCTCTCTATGGCTACACCTTC. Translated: CASSPPGTESLYGYTF.

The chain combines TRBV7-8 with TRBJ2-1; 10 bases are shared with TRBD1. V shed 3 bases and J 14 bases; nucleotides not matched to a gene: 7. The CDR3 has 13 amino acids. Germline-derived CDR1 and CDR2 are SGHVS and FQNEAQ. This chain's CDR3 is CASSFGPGQGKFF. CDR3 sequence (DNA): TGTGCCAGCAGCTTTGGACCGGGACAGGGGAAGTTCTTC.

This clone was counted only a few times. The CDR3 DNA follows: TGTGCCAGCTCACCGCCGGACAGGGTGTATGGCTACACCTTC. The encoded protein is CASSPPDRVYGYTF. The chain combines TRBV18 with TRBJ1-2; 8 bases fit TRBD1. Germline-derived CDR1 and CDR2 are KGHSH and LQKENI. With V trimmed by 3 bases and J by 5 bases, 5 bases remained unmatched. This CDR3 comprises 14 residues.

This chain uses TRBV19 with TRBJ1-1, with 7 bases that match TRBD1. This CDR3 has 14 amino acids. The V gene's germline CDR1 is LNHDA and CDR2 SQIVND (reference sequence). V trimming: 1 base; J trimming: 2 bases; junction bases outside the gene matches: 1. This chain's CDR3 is CASSIGDRNTEAFF. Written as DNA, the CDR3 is TGTGCCAGTAGTATAGGGGACAGAAACACTGAAGCTTTCTTT.

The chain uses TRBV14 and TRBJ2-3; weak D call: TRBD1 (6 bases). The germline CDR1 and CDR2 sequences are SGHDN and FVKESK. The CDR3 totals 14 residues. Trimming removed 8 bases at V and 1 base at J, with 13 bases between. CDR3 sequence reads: CASSRRQGTDTQYF. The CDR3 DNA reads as TGTGCCAGCTCGCGGCGACAGGGCACAGATACGCAGTATTTT.

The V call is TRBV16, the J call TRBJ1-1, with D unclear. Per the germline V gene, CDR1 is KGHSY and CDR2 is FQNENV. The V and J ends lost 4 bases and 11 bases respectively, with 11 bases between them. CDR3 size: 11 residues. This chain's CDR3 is CASSPESSAFF. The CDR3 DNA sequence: TGTGCCAGCAGCCCGGAGTCGTCGGCTTTCTTT.

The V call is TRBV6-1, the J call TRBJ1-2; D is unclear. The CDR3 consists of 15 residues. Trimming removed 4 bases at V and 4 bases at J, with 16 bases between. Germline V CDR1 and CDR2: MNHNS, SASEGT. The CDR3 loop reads CASSVTRETPYGYTF. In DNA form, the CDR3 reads TGTGCCAGCAGTGTAACCCGGGAAACGCCCTATGGCTACACCTTC.

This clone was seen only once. This CDR3 reads CASSPQGDYGYTF. Here the CDR3 DNA reads TGTGCCAGCTCACCTCAGGGTGACTATGGCTACACCTTC. V gene TRBV18 combines with J gene TRBJ1-2; perhaps TRBD1 as D (5 bases). Between the trimmed V and J ends, which lost 3 bases and 3 bases, there was a span of 8 bases. The V gene's germline CDR1 is KGHSH and CDR2 LQKENI. The CDR3 length is 13 residues.

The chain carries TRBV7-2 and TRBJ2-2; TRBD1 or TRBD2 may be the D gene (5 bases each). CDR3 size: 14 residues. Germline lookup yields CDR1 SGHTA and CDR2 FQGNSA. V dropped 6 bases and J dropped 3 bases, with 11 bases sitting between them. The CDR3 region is CASSLGRHTGELFF. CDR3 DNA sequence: TGTGCCAGCAGTTTGGGACGGCACACCGGGGAGCTGTTTTTT.

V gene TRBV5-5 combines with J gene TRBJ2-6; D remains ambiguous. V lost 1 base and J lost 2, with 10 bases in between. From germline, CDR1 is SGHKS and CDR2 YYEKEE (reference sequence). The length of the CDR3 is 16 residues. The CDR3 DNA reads TGTGCCAGCAGCTTGTATAGCCCAACTGGGGCCAACGTCCTGACTTTC. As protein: CASSLYSPTGANVLTF.

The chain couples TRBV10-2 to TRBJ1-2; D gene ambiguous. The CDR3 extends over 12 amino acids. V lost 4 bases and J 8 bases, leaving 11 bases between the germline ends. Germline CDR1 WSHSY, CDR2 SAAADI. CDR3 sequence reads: CASSGGSGGYTF. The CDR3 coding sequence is TGCGCCAGCAGTGGAGGATCCGGGGGCTACACCTTC.

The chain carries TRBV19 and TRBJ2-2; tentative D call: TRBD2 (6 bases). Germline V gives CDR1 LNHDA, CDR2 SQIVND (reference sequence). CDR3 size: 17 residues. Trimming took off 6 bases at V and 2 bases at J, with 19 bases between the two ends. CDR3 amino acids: CASRTWRRGKNTGELFF. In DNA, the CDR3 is TGTGCCAGTAGAACTTGGCGACGGGGGAAAAACACCGGGGAGCTGTTTTTT.

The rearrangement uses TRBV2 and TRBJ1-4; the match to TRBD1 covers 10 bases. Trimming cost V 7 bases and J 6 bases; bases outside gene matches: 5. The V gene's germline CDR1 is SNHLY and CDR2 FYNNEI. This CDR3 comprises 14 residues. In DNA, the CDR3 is TGTGCCAGCAACGGGGACAGGGGAGATGAAAAACTGTTTTTT. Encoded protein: CASNGDRGDEKLFF.

The CDR3 loop reads CASSFGTPQETQYF. CDR3 nucleotide sequence: TGCGCCAGCAGCTTTGGGACTCCACAAGAGACCCAGTACTTC. The V call is TRBV5-1, the J call TRBJ2-5; D perhaps matches TRBD2 (6 bases). Germline CDR1 is SGHRS and CDR2 is YFSETQ. Trimming took off 2 bases at V and 2 bases at J, with 10 bases between the two ends. The CDR3 spans 14 residues. Full variable domain (outside the CDR3, taken from reference TRBV5-1 and TRBJ2-5): KAGVTQTPRYLIKTRGQQVTLSCSPISGHRSVSWYQQTPGQGLQFLFEYFSETQRNKGNFPGRFSGRQFSNSRSEMNVSTLELGDSALYLCASSFGTPQETQYFGPGTRLLVL.

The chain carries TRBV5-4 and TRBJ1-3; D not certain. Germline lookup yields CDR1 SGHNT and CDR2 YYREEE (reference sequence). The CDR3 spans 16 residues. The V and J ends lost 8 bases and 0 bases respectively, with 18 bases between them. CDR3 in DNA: TGTGCCAGTTCTCTTGTGGGAGGGAGCTCTGGAAACACCATATATTTT. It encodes CASSLVGGSSGNTIYF.

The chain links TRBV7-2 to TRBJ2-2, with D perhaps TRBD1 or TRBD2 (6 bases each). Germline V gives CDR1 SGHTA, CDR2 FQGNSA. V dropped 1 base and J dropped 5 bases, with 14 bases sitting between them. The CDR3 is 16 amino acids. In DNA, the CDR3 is TGTGCCAGCAGCTTAGGGGGGGCCCCGAGAACCGGGGAGCTGTTTTTT. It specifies CASSLGGAPRTGELFF.

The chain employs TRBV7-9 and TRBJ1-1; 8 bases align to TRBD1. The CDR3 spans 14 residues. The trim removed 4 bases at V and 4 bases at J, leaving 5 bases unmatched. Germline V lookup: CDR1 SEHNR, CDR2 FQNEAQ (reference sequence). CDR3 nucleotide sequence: TGTGCCAGCAGCTCCGGACAGGGTGCCACTGAAGCTTTCTTT. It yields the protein CASSSGQGATEAFF.

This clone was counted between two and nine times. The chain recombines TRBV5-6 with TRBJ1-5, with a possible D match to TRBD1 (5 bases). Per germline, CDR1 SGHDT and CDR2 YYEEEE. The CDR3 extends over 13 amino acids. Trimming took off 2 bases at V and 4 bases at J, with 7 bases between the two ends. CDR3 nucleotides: TGTGCCAGCAGCTTTCGACAGAATCAGCCCCAGCATTTT. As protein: CASSFRQNQPQHF. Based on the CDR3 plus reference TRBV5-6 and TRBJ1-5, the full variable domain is DAGVTQSPTHLIKTRGQQVTLRCSPKSGHDTVSWYQQALGQGPQFIFQYYEEEERQRGNFPDRFSGHQFPNYSSELNVNALLLGDSALYLCASSFRQNQPQHFGDGTRLSIL.